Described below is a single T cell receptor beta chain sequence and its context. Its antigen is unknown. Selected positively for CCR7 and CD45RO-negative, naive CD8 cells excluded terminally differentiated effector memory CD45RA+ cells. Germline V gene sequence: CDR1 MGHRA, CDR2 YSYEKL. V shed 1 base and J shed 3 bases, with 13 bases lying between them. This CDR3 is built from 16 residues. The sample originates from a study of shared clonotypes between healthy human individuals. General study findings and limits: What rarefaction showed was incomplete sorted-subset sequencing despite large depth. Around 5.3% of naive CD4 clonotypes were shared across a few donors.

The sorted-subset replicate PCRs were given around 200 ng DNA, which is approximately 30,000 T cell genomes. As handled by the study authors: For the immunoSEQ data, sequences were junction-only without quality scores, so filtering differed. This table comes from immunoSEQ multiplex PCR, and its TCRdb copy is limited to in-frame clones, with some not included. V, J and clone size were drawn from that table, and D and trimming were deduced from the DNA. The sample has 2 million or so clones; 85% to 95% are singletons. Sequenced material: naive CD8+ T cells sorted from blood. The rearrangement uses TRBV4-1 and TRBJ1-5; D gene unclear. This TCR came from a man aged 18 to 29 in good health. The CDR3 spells CASSQVGYDPNQPQHF. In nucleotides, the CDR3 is TGCGCCAGCAGCCAAGTCGGCTACGACCCCAATCAGCCCCAGCATTTT.